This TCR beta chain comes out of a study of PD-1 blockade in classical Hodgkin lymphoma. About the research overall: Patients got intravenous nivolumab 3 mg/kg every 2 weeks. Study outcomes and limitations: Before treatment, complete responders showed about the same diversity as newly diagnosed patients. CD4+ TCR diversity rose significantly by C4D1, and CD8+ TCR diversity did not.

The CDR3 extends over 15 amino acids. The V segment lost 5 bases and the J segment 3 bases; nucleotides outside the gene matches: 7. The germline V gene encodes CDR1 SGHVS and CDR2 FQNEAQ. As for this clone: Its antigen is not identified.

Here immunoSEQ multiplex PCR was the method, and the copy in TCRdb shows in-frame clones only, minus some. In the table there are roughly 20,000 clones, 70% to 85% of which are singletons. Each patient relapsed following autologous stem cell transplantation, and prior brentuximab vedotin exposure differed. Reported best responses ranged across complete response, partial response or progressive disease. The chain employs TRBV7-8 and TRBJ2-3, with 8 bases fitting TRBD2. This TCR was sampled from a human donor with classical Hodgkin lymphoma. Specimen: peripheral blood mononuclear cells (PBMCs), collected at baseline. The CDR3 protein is CASSLSSGGTDTQYF. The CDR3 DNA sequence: TGTGCCAGCAGCCTCAGCAGCGGGGGTACAGATACGCAGTATTTT.